A selection of T cell receptor beta chains follows, all from one sample in a study of neurological immune-mediated disorders. One entry per CDR3 protein, called by TCRdb with MiXCR from the 5' RACE reads. This sample carries under 90,000 distinct CDR3 sequences, 9.4% of them seen once, and the ten largest clones take about 1.7%. The sequencing input was PBMCs. The receptors stem from a man over 45 in good health. Both conserved end residues are part of each CDR3. The order of the fields is D gene, V gene, clone size, J gene, CDR3 DNA, CDR3 protein. A D gene is named only where the DNA matches it firmly. A row's size may be missing; if present it is once, few, many or a size class.

d_call: -
v_call: TRBV6-6
clone_size: many
j_call: TRBJ2-7
cdr3_nt: TGTGCCAGCAACCTCCAGGGGACCTCCTACGAGCAGTACTTC
cdr3_aa: CASNLQGTSYEQYF

d_call: -
v_call: TRBV7-2
clone_size: many
j_call: TRBJ2-1
cdr3_nt: TGTGCCAGCAGCTACTACAATGAGCAGTTCTTC
cdr3_aa: CASSYYNEQFF

d_call: TRBD1
v_call: TRBV7-2
clone_size: many
j_call: TRBJ1-3
cdr3_nt: TGTGCCAGCAGCTTGGAGGGGGGACAGCGAGCCGGAAACACCATATATTTT
cdr3_aa: CASSLEGGQRAGNTIYF

d_call: -
v_call: TRBV6-2/TRBV6-3
clone_size: many
j_call: TRBJ2-7
cdr3_nt: TGTGCCAGCAGTTACCGAGGGGGGAGAAGCGAGCAGTACTTC
cdr3_aa: CASSYRGGRSEQYF

d_call: TRBD1
v_call: TRBV6-2/TRBV6-3
clone_size: few
j_call: TRBJ1-5
cdr3_nt: TGTGCCAGCAGGCCAACCGGGACAGGCAATCAGCCCCAGCATTTT
cdr3_aa: CASRPTGTGNQPQHF

d_call: -
v_call: TRBV24-1
clone_size: many
j_call: TRBJ2-2
cdr3_nt: TGTGCCACCACCAGGGACGGAGCGAACACCGGGGAGCTGTTTTTT
cdr3_aa: CATTRDGANTGELFF

d_call: TRBD2
v_call: TRBV28
clone_size: many
j_call: TRBJ2-3
cdr3_nt: TGTGCCAGCAGTTTCACGACTAGCGAATCAGATACGCAGTATTTT
cdr3_aa: CASSFTTSESDTQYF

d_call: TRBD1
v_call: TRBV28
clone_size: many
j_call: TRBJ2-2
cdr3_nt: TGTGCCAGCAGCCCTAGGACAGGGGCCGGGGAGCTGTTTTTT
cdr3_aa: CASSPRTGAGELFF

d_call: -
v_call: TRBV28
clone_size: -
j_call: TRBJ2-7
cdr3_nt: TGTGCCAGCAGTTTACCCTCAGGGTCGGGGTACGAGCAGTACTTC
cdr3_aa: CASSLPSGSGYEQYF

d_call: -
v_call: TRBV9
clone_size: many
j_call: TRBJ1-5
cdr3_nt: TGTGCCAGCAGCGTAGATGGGGGTGGTCAGCCCCAGCATTTT
cdr3_aa: CASSVDGGGQPQHF

d_call: -
v_call: TRBV20-1
clone_size: many
j_call: TRBJ2-3
cdr3_nt: TGCAGTGCTAGGCCTTCCGGGACCACAGATACGCAGTATTTT
cdr3_aa: CSARPSGTTDTQYF

d_call: TRBD2
v_call: TRBV20-1
clone_size: many
j_call: TRBJ2-5
cdr3_nt: TGCAGTGCTGTAGAGAGGACTAGCGGGAGCGCAGGGGAGACCCAGTACTTC
cdr3_aa: CSAVERTSGSAGETQYF

d_call: -
v_call: TRBV10-3
clone_size: few
j_call: TRBJ2-5
cdr3_nt: TGTGCCATCTTGGACAGCTACCAAGAGACCCAGTACTTC
cdr3_aa: CAILDSYQETQYF

d_call: TRBD1
v_call: TRBV20-1
clone_size: many
j_call: TRBJ1-2
cdr3_nt: TGCAGTGCGCTGGACAGGGGGGCCTATGGCTACACCTTC
cdr3_aa: CSALDRGAYGYTF

d_call: -
v_call: TRBV20-1
clone_size: many
j_call: TRBJ2-1
cdr3_nt: TGCAGTGCTAAAAGTGGGCCATACAATGGGCAGTTCTTC
cdr3_aa: CSAKSGPYNGQFF

d_call: -
v_call: TRBV28
clone_size: -
j_call: TRBJ2-3
cdr3_nt: TGTGCCAGCAGCCCCTCCGGGCCCTTGCGCACAGATACGCAGTATTTT
cdr3_aa: CASSPSGPLRTDTQYF

d_call: -
v_call: TRBV5-1
clone_size: many
j_call: TRBJ1-6
cdr3_nt: TGCGCCAGCAGCTTGGAGCGGTCCTATAATTCACCCCTCCACTTT
cdr3_aa: CASSLERSYNSPLHF

d_call: TRBD1
v_call: TRBV6-1
clone_size: -
j_call: TRBJ2-7
cdr3_nt: TGTGCCAGCTGGGACAGGGGTACTTCCTTTTTGCCCTACGAGCAGTACTTC
cdr3_aa: CASWDRGTSFLPYEQYF

d_call: TRBD1
v_call: TRBV29-1
clone_size: many
j_call: TRBJ1-3
cdr3_nt: TGCAGCGTTGGGACAGGGTCTGGAAACACCATATATTTT
cdr3_aa: CSVGTGSGNTIYF

d_call: -
v_call: TRBV5-1
clone_size: many
j_call: TRBJ2-5
cdr3_nt: TGCGCCAGCAGCCGAACGGGTTTGGAGACCCAGTACTTC
cdr3_aa: CASSRTGLETQYF

d_call: -
v_call: TRBV12-3/TRBV12-4
clone_size: many
j_call: TRBJ2-1
cdr3_nt: TGTGCCAGCAGTCGGGCCGGTAATGAGCAGTTCTTC
cdr3_aa: CASSRAGNEQFF

d_call: -
v_call: TRBV5-1
clone_size: many
j_call: TRBJ1-3
cdr3_nt: TGCGCCAGCAGCTTGGAAGGAAACACCATATATTTT
cdr3_aa: CASSLEGNTIYF

d_call: -
v_call: TRBV5-1
clone_size: many
j_call: TRBJ1-5
cdr3_nt: TGCGCCAGCAGCTTAGGGGGGCGCAATCAGCCCCAGCATTTT
cdr3_aa: CASSLGGRNQPQHF

d_call: TRBD2
v_call: TRBV4-2
clone_size: -
j_call: TRBJ2-1
cdr3_nt: TGTGCCAGCAGCCAACGGACTAGCGGAAACAATGAGCAGTTCTTC
cdr3_aa: CASSQRTSGNNEQFF

d_call: -
v_call: TRBV20-1
clone_size: many
j_call: TRBJ2-6
cdr3_nt: TGCAGTGCTGGATCCGCCTCCGGGGCCAACGTCCTGACTTTC
cdr3_aa: CSAGSASGANVLTF

d_call: TRBD2
v_call: TRBV14
clone_size: few
j_call: TRBJ2-1
cdr3_nt: TGTGCCAGCAGCCAAGGGTCTAGCGGGAGTACGGGTGAGCAGTTCTTC
cdr3_aa: CASSQGSSGSTGEQFF

d_call: -
v_call: TRBV7-2
clone_size: few
j_call: TRBJ2-5
cdr3_nt: TGTGCCAGCAGCTACCGGACGGGTCCCCAGTACTTC
cdr3_aa: CASSYRTGPQYF

d_call: TRBD1
v_call: TRBV3-1
clone_size: many
j_call: TRBJ2-1
cdr3_nt: TGTGCCAGCAGCCAAAACCGGGACAGGGGAGGGCAGTTCTTC
cdr3_aa: CASSQNRDRGGQFF

d_call: TRBD1
v_call: TRBV5-1
clone_size: many
j_call: TRBJ1-1
cdr3_nt: TGCGCCAGCAGCTTGACCGGACAGGGGCCGAACACTGAAGCTTTCTTT
cdr3_aa: CASSLTGQGPNTEAFF

d_call: TRBD1
v_call: TRBV6-1
clone_size: many
j_call: TRBJ1-2
cdr3_nt: TGTGCCAGCAGACAGGGGGCGGCACGAGATGGCTACACCTTC
cdr3_aa: CASRQGAARDGYTF